The text below deals with one T cell receptor beta chain. Its antigen is unidentified. The time point was: week 35, safety follow-up. Doses consisted of 300 ug of mutant IDH1 20-mer peptide each, paired with topical imiquimod. Eight vaccine doses were administered to patients at weeks 1, 3, 5, 7, 11, 15, 19 and 23. Sequencing used immunoSEQ multiplex PCR; TCRdb keeps in-frame clones, though not all of them. Of about 46,000 clones listed, 85% to 95% are singletons. The sample originates from a study of a mutant IDH1 vaccine in newly diagnosed glioma. Study-level information: Treated patients comprised 62.5% males and around 38% females, mean age about 40 years. Every participant had undergone radiotherapy, temozolomide, or both before, and most underwent both.

CDR1 is LGHNA, CDR2 YSLEER, per germline. The CDR3 is 16 amino acids. The V and J ends lost 4 bases and 4 bases, in that order; junction bases with no gene match: 8. Sequenced here: PBMCs, sampled from a glioma patient whose treatment included an IDH1 peptide vaccine. The V call is TRBV4-3, the J call TRBJ2-5, with TRBD2 matching over 11 bases. The receptor comes from a man aged 45-60 years with glioma. CDR3 sequence (DNA): TGCGCCAGCAGCCCATCACTAGCGGGGGAAGGAGAGACCCAGTACTTC. Protein product: CASSPSLAGEGETQYF.